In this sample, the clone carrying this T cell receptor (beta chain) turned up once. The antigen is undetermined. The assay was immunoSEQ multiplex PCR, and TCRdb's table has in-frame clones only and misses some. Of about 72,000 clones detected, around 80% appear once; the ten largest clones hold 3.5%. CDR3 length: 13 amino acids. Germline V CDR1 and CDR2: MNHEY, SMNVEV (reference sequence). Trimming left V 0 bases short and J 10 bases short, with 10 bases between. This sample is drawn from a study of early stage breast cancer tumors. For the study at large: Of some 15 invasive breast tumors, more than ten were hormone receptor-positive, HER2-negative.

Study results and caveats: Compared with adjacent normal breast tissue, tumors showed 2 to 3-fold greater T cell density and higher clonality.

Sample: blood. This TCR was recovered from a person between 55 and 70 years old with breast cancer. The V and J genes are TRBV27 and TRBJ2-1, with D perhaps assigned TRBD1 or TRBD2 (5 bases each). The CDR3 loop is CASSLSDIAEQFF. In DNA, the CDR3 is TGTGCCAGCAGTTTATCGGACATAGCGGAGCAGTTCTTC.